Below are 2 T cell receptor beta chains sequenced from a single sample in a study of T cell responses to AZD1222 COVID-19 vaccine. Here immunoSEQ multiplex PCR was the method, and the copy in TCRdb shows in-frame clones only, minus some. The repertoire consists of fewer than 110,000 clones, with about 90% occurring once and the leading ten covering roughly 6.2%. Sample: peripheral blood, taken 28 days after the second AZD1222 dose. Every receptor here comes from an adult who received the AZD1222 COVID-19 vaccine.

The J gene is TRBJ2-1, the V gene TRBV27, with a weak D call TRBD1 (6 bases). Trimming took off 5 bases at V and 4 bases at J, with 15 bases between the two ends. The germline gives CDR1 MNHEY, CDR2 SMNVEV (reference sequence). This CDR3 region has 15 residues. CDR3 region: CASSSRQGSYNEQFF. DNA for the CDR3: TGTGCCAGCAGTAGTAGGCAGGGGTCATACAATGAGCAGTTCTTC.

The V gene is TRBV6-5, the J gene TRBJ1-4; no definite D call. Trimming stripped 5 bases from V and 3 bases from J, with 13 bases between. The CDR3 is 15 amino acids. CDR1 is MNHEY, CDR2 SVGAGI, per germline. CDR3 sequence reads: CASSSLLGSNEKLFF. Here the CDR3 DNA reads TGTGCCAGCAGTAGCTTATTAGGGTCTAATGAAAAACTGTTTTTT.